The 21 T cell receptor beta chains in this list originate from one sample, sequenced in a study of T cell responses to AZD1222 COVID-19 vaccine. Clones were sequenced by immunoSEQ multiplex PCR, and TCRdb holds only the in-frame ones, with some missing. This sample has around 89,000 clones, with 75% to 90% found just once. This sample comprised peripheral blood, obtained 28 days after the second AZD1222 dose. These receptors originate from an adult who received the AZD1222 COVID-19 vaccine.

The chain uses TRBV11-2 and TRBJ1-1, with no clear D. This CDR3 has 13 residues. CDR1 and CDR2 from the germline V gene are SGHAT and FQNNGV. V dropped 3 bases and J dropped 4 bases, with 9 bases sitting between them. CDR3 in amino acids: CASSFERGTEAFF. The CDR3 nucleotides are TGTGCCAGCAGCTTCGAGAGAGGCACTGAAGCTTTCTTT. The variable domain in full, with the rest retrieved from reference TRBV11-2 and TRBJ1-1, is EAGVAQSPRYKIIEKRQSVAFWCNPISGHATLYWYQQILGQGPKLLIQFQNNGVVDDSQLPKDRFSAERLKGVDSTLKIQPAKLEDSAVYLCASSFERGTEAFFGQGTRLTVV.

This rearrangement joins TRBV20-1 to TRBJ2-7; D is possibly TRBD1 or TRBD2 (5 bases each). This CDR3 is 11 amino acids long. V lost 6 bases and J lost 2, with 8 bases in between. Germline CDR1 DFQATT, CDR2 SNEGSKA (reference sequence). CDR3 sequence (DNA): TGCAGTGCCGGGGACGCCTACGAGCAGTACTTC. It encodes CSAGDAYEQYF.

A single count supports this clone. One end of the junction fails to match germline, which may point to a read error. V is TRBV6-1 and J is TRBJ1-3, with D unclear. Germline V lookup: CDR1 MNHNS, CDR2 SASEGT. The CDR3 length is 13 residues. The CDR3 DNA follows: TGTGCCAGCACTGAACGCCCTGGAAACACCATATATTTT. It codes for CASTERPGNTIYF.

The chain carries TRBV7-9 and TRBJ2-7; TRBD2 matches at 12 bases. Germline V gene sequence: CDR1 SEHNR, CDR2 FQNEAQ (reference sequence). J gave up 4 bases and V 5 bases, and 6 bases lay outside the gene matches. CDR3 length: 15 residues. CDR3 nucleotides: TGTGCCAGCAGCCCTGGGACTAGCGGGCGGTACGAGCAGTACTTC. It specifies CASSPGTSGRYEQYF.

This clone was seen a single time. This chain joins TRBV12-3 or TRBV12-4 and TRBJ2-3, with D unclear. The V end lost 5 bases, the J end lost 4 bases, and 10 bases lay between the germline ends. The CDR3 is 13 amino acids. The CDR3 region has the DNA TGTGCCAGCAGTAGTCTGCTGGCAGATACGCAGTATTTT. Protein product: CASSSLLADTQYF.

The CDR3 spells CATSRDKRTVYGYTF. The CDR3 DNA follows: TGTGCCACCAGCAGAGATAAAAGGACAGTCTATGGCTACACCTTC. This rearrangement joins TRBV15 to TRBJ1-2; a weak D match, TRBD1 (6 bases). Per germline, CDR1 LNHNV and CDR2 YYDKDF (reference sequence). The CDR3 extends over 15 amino acids. Trimming took 0 bases from V and 4 from J, leaving 12 bases between them.

This clone occurred a few times. The genes are TRBV29-1 and TRBJ1-2; D remains unclear. Trimming took off 1 base at V and 4 bases at J, with 7 bases between the two ends. CDR1 and CDR2 from the germline V gene are SQVTM and ANQGSEA. The CDR3 loop spans 12 amino acids. CDR3 nucleotide sequence: TGCAGCGTTGAAGCCGGCCCCTATGGCTACACCTTC. Its protein product is CSVEAGPYGYTF.

The J gene is TRBJ1-4, the V gene TRBV5-5; the match to TRBD1 covers 8 bases. From germline, CDR1 is SGHKS and CDR2 YYEKEE (reference sequence). V dropped 3 bases and J dropped 4; count of bases not matched to a gene: 5. This CDR3 has 15 amino acids. The CDR3, as DNA: TGTGCCAGCAGCTACTGGACAGGGAGTAATGAAAAACTGTTTTTT. It codes for CASSYWTGSNEKLFF.

The chain's CDR3 is CASSDGQGPWGGYTF. Here the CDR3 DNA reads TGTGCCAGCAGTGACGGACAGGGCCCTTGGGGCGGCTACACCTTC. This chain connects TRBV27 to TRBJ1-2, with 8 positions matching TRBD1. The CDR3 sequence is 15 residues long. Germline trimming cut 5 bases from V and 8 bases from J; bases unmatched to any gene: 13. Germline-derived CDR1 and CDR2 are MNHEY and SMNVEV (reference sequence).

The chain combines TRBV13 with TRBJ2-2; TRBD2 matches 9 bases. Unmatched junction bases numbered 13, after V lost 1 base and J lost 1 base. Germline V gene lookup returns CDR1 PRHDT and CDR2 FYEKMQ (reference sequence). CDR3 length: 20 residues. CDR3 sequence reads: CASSLENPLLAGENTGELFF. CDR3 sequence (DNA): TGTGCCAGCAGCTTAGAAAACCCCCTTTTAGCGGGGGAGAACACCGGGGAGCTGTTTTTT.

V and J are TRBV7-9 and TRBJ1-1; D may be TRBD1 (5 bases). The CDR3 has 14 amino acids. Germline assignment: CDR1 SEHNR and CDR2 FQNEAQ (reference sequence). Trimming shortened V by 1 base and J by 2 bases, and 8 bases separated the two germline ends. The CDR3 loop reads CASSLVGQNTEAFF. CDR3 nucleotides: TGTGCCAGCAGCTTAGTTGGACAAAACACTGAAGCTTTCTTT.

The chain is built from TRBV18 and TRBJ1-1; D not resolved. V was cut by 0 bases and J by 7 bases, with 6 bases left in between. This CDR3 has 12 residues. Germline lookup yields CDR1 KGHSH and CDR2 LQKENI. The CDR3 reads CASSPPKGEAFF. The CDR3, as DNA: TGTGCCAGCTCACCACCGAAGGGTGAAGCTTTCTTT.

The J gene is TRBJ1-2, the V gene TRBV27, with 9 bases matching TRBD1. J gave up 5 bases and V 4 bases, and 14 bases lay outside the gene matches. Germline V gives CDR1 MNHEY, CDR2 SMNVEV (reference sequence). The CDR3 runs to 17 residues. CDR3 sequence (DNA): TGTGCCAGCAGTTCTGGTCTCGGGGGGGACAGGGTGTATGGCTACACCTTC. This gives the protein CASSSGLGGDRVYGYTF.

This clone has a single count. This chain joins TRBV18 and TRBJ1-4; D remains unclear. V shed 5 bases and J shed 0 bases, with 13 bases lying between them. Looked up from germline, CDR1 is KGHSH and CDR2 is LQKENI. The CDR3 runs 16 residues. The CDR3 coding sequence is TGTGCCAGCTCATACGGGGTTGATGCAACTAATGAAAAACTGTTTTTT. The encoded protein is CASSYGVDATNEKLFF.

The CDR3 DNA sequence: TGTGCCAGCAGTTACTATCACACCTATGGCTACACCTTC. This codes for CASSYYHTYGYTF. The rearrangement joins TRBV6-5 to TRBJ1-2; D remains ambiguous. Germline V gene sequence: CDR1 MNHEY, CDR2 SVGAGI. V was cut by 1 base and J by 4 bases, with 7 bases left in between. This CDR3 comprises 13 residues.

The chain carries TRBV15 and TRBJ2-1, with a possible D match to TRBD2 (5 bases). Trimming pared 3 bases from V and 12 bases from J, leaving 12 bases between. Germline CDR1 reads LNHNV; CDR2 reads YYDKDF (reference sequence). The CDR3 has 12 amino acids. The CDR3, as DNA: TGTGCCACCAGCAGGAATTACCGGGGGCAGTTCTTC. It translates to CATSRNYRGQFF.

The table lists this clone with a count of one. The DNA for the CDR3 is TGTGCCAGCTCACCATTCATGGAGACCCAGTACTTC. Protein product: CASSPFMETQYF. The chain combines TRBV18 with TRBJ2-5, with D unclear. This CDR3 region has 12 residues. Germline-derived CDR1 and CDR2 are KGHSH and LQKENI. V dropped 2 bases and J dropped 5 bases, with 6 bases sitting between them.

The chain employs TRBV19 and TRBJ2-7; D unresolved. Germline values: CDR1 LNHDA, CDR2 SQIVND (reference sequence). This CDR3 has 13 residues. V shed 3 bases and J shed 1 base, with 7 bases lying between them. The CDR3 reads CASSISESYEQYF. In DNA form, the CDR3 reads TGTGCCAGTAGTATTTCGGAGTCCTACGAGCAGTACTTC.

The rearrangement joins TRBV11-3 to TRBJ1-1, with TRBD1 matching over 8 bases. The trim removed 0 bases at V and 8 bases at J, leaving 2 bases unmatched. The CDR3 extends over 13 amino acids. Germline V gene data show CDR1 as SGHNT and CDR2 as YENEEA. The CDR3: CASSLDRTGEAFF. CDR3 nucleotide sequence: TGTGCCAGCAGCTTAGACCGGACAGGGGAAGCTTTCTTT.

CDR3 nucleotide sequence: TGTGCCAGCAGCCTCGACAGGAAAGGGCTTGGCTACACCTTC. Translated, it gives CASSLDRKGLGYTF. The rearrangement links TRBV11-1 to TRBJ1-2, with a tentative D call TRBD1 (6 bases). V lost 5 bases, J lost 7 bases, and 17 bases lay in between. This CDR3 has 14 amino acids. Germline V gene data show CDR1 as SGHAT and CDR2 as FQDESV (reference sequence).

The CDR3 coding sequence is TGTGCCAGCAGACTCCGAGGAGGGGGCACAGATACGCAGTATTTT. Protein product: CASRLRGGGTDTQYF. The rearrangement links TRBV7-3 to TRBJ2-3; D is perhaps TRBD2 (6 bases). Germline assignment: CDR1 SGHTA and CDR2 FQGTGA. V was pared by 6 bases and J by 1 base, with 14 bases between. CDR3 length: 15 residues. Together with reference TRBV7-3 and TRBJ2-3, the CDR3 gives the full variable domain: GAGVSQTPSNKVTEKGKYVELRCDPISGHTALYWYRQSLGQGPEFLIYFQGTGAADDSGLPNDRFFAVRPEGSVSTLKIQRTERGDSAVYLCASRLRGGGTDTQYFGPGTRLTVL.